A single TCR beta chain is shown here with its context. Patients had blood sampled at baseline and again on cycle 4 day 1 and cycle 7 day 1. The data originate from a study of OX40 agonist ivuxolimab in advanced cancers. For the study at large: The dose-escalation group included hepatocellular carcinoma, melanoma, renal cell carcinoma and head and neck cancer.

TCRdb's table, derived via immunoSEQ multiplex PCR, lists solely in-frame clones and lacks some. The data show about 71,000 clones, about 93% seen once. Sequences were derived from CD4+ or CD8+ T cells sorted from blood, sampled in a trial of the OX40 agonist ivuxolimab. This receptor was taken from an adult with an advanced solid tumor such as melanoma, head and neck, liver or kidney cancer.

CDR3 residues: CASSSLGGASFYGYTF. As DNA, the CDR3 is TGTGCCAGCAGCTCCCTTGGGGGGGCCAGTTTCTATGGCTACACCTTC. V usage is TRBV5-4 and J usage is TRBJ1-2, with TRBD1 as a possible D gene (6 bases). There are 16 residues in the CDR3. The germline V gene has CDR1 SGHNT and CDR2 YYREEE (reference sequence). The V end lost 3 bases, the J end lost 4 bases, and 19 bases lay between the germline ends.